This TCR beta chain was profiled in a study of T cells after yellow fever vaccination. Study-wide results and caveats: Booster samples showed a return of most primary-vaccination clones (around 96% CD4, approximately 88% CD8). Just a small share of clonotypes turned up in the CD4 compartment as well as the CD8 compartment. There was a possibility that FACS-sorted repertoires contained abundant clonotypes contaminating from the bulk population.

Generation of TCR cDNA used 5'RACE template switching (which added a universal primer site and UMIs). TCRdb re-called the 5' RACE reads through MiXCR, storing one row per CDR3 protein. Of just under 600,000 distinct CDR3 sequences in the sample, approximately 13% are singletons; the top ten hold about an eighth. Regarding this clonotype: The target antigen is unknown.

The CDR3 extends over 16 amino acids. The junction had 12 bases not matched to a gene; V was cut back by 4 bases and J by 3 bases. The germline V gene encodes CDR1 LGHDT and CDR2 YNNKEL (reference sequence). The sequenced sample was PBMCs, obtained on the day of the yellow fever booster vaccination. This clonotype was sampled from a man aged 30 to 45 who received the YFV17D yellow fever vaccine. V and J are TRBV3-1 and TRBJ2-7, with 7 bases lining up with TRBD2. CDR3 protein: CASSPGRGGSNYEQYF. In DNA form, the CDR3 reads TGTGCCAGCAGCCCTGGCCGGGGCGGGAGTAACTACGAGCAGTACTTC.